This T cell receptor beta chain was identified during a study of shared clonotypes between healthy human individuals. On this clone itself: Its matching antigen is unknown.

The germline V gene encodes CDR1 SGHNT and CDR2 YYREEE (reference sequence). With 4 bases removed from V and 1 base from J, the gap between germline ends came to 8 bases. CDR3 length: 14 residues. TCRdb keeps only in-frame clones here, not all; method: immunoSEQ multiplex PCR. The top ten clones hold 0.36% of a sample with roughly 1,600,000 clones, approximately 98.5% of them seen once. Notes on the study in general: In general, naive subsets displayed greater estimated richness than memory subsets did.

The sequence came from a man aged 25-40 years in good health. The chain recombines TRBV5-4 with TRBJ2-2, with D possibly TRBD1 on 6 matching bases. The source material was naive CD4+ T cells sorted from blood. Specified subset: CD45RA+ positively selected. CDR3 in DNA: TGTGCCAGCAGCGGACAGATGAACACCGGGGAGCTGTTTTTT. This translates into CASSGQMNTGELFF. Together with reference TRBV5-4 and TRBJ2-2, the CDR3 gives the full variable domain: ETGVTQSPTHLIKTRGQQVTLRCSSQSGHNTVSWYQQALGQGPQFIFQYYREEENGRGNFPPRFSGLQFPNYSSELNVNALELDDSALYLCASSGQMNTGELFFGEGSRLTVL.